These T cell receptor beta chains were read from a single sample in a study of blood T cell repertoires in COVID-19. Measured with immunoSEQ multiplex PCR; TCRdb has only the in-frame clones, and not every one. This table has roughly 260,000 clones, around 90% appearing once. Sequencing input: peripheral blood. These receptors were collected from a man aged 60 to 75 who had recovered from COVID-19. Both conserved end residues are part of each CDR3. The order of the fields is J gene, V gene, D gene, clone size, CDR3 protein, CDR3 DNA. D genes are given only for firm matches. The size of a clone is reported for some rows only, either as once, few or many, or as a class for expanded clones.

>TRBJ2-7|TRBV2|NA|NA
CASSETPAGEQYF
TGTGCCAGCAGTGAAACGCCCGCAGGCGAGCAGTACTTC
>TRBJ1-1|TRBV9|NA|NA
CASSPHLLQGNTEAFF
TGTGCCAGCAGCCCTCACCTCCTTCAGGGGAACACTGAAGCTTTCTTT
>TRBJ1-2|TRBV5-6|NA|NA
CASSWWAMGSYGYTF
TGTGCCAGCAGCTGGTGGGCGATGGGGAGCTATGGCTACACCTTC
>TRBJ1-2|TRBV15|NA|NA
CATSREQGNYGYTF
TGTGCCACCAGCAGAGAACAGGGTAACTATGGCTACACCTTC
>TRBJ2-7|TRBV25-1|NA|NA
CASSATSGRYRAEQYF
TGTGCCAGCAGTGCAACCAGCGGTCGATACAGGGCCGAGCAGTACTTC
>TRBJ2-1|TRBV19|TRBD2|NA
CASSMMTSGHPYNEQFF
TGTGCCAGTAGTATGATGACTAGCGGACACCCCTACAATGAGCAGTTCTTC
>TRBJ1-1|TRBV18|NA|NA
CASLPTGNTEAFF
TGTGCCAGCCTACCTACAGGGAACACTGAAGCTTTCTTT
>TRBJ2-4|TRBV2|NA|NA
CASTTQSGIQYF
TGTGCCAGCACCACACAAAGTGGCATTCAGTACTTC
>TRBJ2-7|TRBV11-1|TRBD1|NA
CASNWDRGPYEQYF
TGTGCCAGCAACTGGGACAGGGGGCCCTACGAGCAGTACTTC
>TRBJ1-2|TRBV9|NA|once
CASSVAPLRDNGYTF
TGTGCCAGCAGCGTAGCCCCCTTAAGAGACAACGGCTACACCTTC
>TRBJ2-2|TRBV24-1|TRBD1|NA
CATSTAGQGPGELFF
TGTGCCACCAGTACCGCGGGACAGGGACCCGGGGAGCTGTTTTTT
>TRBJ1-5|TRBV19|NA|NA
CASSIGVPIQPQHF
TGTGCCAGTAGTATCGGGGTTCCGATTCAGCCCCAGCATTTT
>TRBJ2-5|TRBV19|NA|NA
CASRPGTAGWETQYF
TGTGCCAGTAGGCCCGGGACAGCGGGTTGGGAGACCCAGTACTTC
>TRBJ1-1|TRBV27|NA|NA
CASSYGMNTEAFF
TGTGCCAGCAGCTACGGGATGAACACTGAAGCTTTCTTT
>TRBJ2-2|TRBV19|NA|many
CAIRVAGNANTGELFF
TGTGCCATCCGTGTTGCAGGCAACGCGAACACCGGGGAGCTGTTTTTT
>TRBJ2-2|TRBV5-1|NA|NA
CASSLPQGTGELFF
TGCGCCAGCAGCTTGCCACAGGGAACCGGGGAGCTGTTTTTT
>TRBJ1-2|TRBV30|TRBD1|NA
CAWSGQGTYGYTF
TGTGCCTGGAGTGGACAGGGGACCTATGGCTACACCTTC
>TRBJ1-2|TRBV4-1|TRBD1|NA
CASSPPAGGSYGYTF
TGCGCCAGCAGCCCACCCGCAGGGGGCTCCTATGGCTACACCTTC
>TRBJ2-7|TRBV6-5|TRBD1|NA
CASRSGTGANYEQYF
TGTGCCAGCAGATCCGGGACAGGGGCCAACTACGAGCAGTACTTC
>TRBJ2-7|TRBV6-1|NA|few
CASSFGGEQYF
TGTGCCAGCAGTTTCGGGGGCGAGCAGTACTTC
>TRBJ2-7|TRBV20-1|NA|NA
CSARVPSEQYF
TGCAGTGCCCGGGTCCCCTCCGAGCAGTACTTC
>TRBJ2-5|TRBV5-6|NA|NA
CASSLARGKTQYF
TGTGCCAGCAGCTTGGCCCGGGGAAAGACCCAGTACTTC
>TRBJ2-1|TRBV7-9|TRBD1|NA
CASSLAQGSSYNEQFF
TGTGCCAGCAGCTTAGCACAGGGGAGCTCCTACAATGAGCAGTTCTTC
>TRBJ2-2|TRBV7-6|TRBD2|NA
CASTISGGDTGELFF
TGTGCCAGCACCATTAGCGGGGGGGATACCGGGGAGCTGTTTTTT
>TRBJ2-2|TRBV27|NA|NA
CASSTWGGNTGELFF
TGTGCCAGCAGTACATGGGGAGGGAACACCGGGGAGCTGTTTTTT
>TRBJ2-3|TRBV7-8|NA|NA
CASSLAGAGPLYF
TGTGCCAGCAGCTTAGCGGGGGCGGGCCCCTTGTATTTT
>TRBJ1-1|TRBV5-1|TRBD1|NA
CASSWTGQGYTEAFF
TGCGCCAGCAGCTGGACAGGTCAGGGGTACACTGAAGCTTTCTTT
>TRBJ2-7|TRBV21-1|NA|NA
CASSKEGLACSYEQYF
TGTGCCAGCAGCAAAGAGGGTCTAGCGTGTTCCTACGAGCAGTACTTC
>TRBJ1-5|TRBV10-3|NA|NA
CAIRDSDSNQPQHF
TGTGCCATCAGGGACAGCGATAGCAATCAGCCCCAGCATTTT
>TRBJ2-3|TRBV18|NA|NA
CASSPYTDTQYF
TGTGCCAGCTCACCATACACAGATACGCAGTATTTT
>TRBJ1-2|TRBV4-2|NA|many
CASSQDPTENYGYTF
TGTGCCAGCAGCCAAGATCCCACAGAAAACTATGGCTACACCTTC
>TRBJ1-2|TRBV7-6|TRBD1|NA
CASSLARQGNYGYTF
TGTGCCAGCAGCTTAGCGAGACAGGGGAACTATGGCTACACCTTC
>TRBJ2-1|TRBV29-1|NA|NA
CSVERTALNEQFF
TGCAGCGTTGAAAGGACAGCCCTCAATGAGCAGTTCTTC
>TRBJ1-1|TRBV18|NA|NA
CASATGENTEAFF
TGTGCCAGCGCGACGGGGGAAAACACTGAAGCTTTCTTT
>TRBJ1-6|TRBV12-3/TRBV12-4|NA|NA
CASSLQQDSPLHF
TGTGCCAGCAGTTTACAACAGGATTCACCCCTCCACTTT
>TRBJ2-6|TRBV30|NA|once
CAWSVDSSGANVLTF
TGTGCCTGGAGTGTAGATAGCTCTGGGGCCAACGTCCTGACTTTC
>TRBJ2-7|TRBV19|TRBD1|NA
CASNPGQGAYEQYF
TGTGCCAGCAACCCGGGACAGGGAGCCTACGAGCAGTACTTC
>TRBJ2-1|TRBV5-6|TRBD2|once
CASSLQGLAGGRWFF
TGTGCCAGCAGCCTACAAGGACTAGCGGGGGGCCGGTGGTTCTTC
>TRBJ1-4|TRBV19|TRBD1|NA
CASSTRQGAEKLFF
TGTGCCAGTAGTACCCGACAGGGGGCGGAAAAACTGTTTTTT
>TRBJ1-4|TRBV7-9|NA|NA
CASSPYVERVFF
TGTGCCAGCAGCCCCTATGTGGAGAGGGTGTTTTTT
>TRBJ2-1|TRBV19|NA|NA
CASKPRTDPMDEQFF
TGTGCCAGTAAACCTCGGACAGACCCTATGGATGAGCAGTTCTTC
>TRBJ1-1|TRBV5-6|NA|NA
CASSLLQIRKNTEAFF
TGTGCCAGCAGCTTGTTACAGATACGAAAGAACACTGAAGCTTTCTTT
>TRBJ2-3|TRBV2|NA|NA
CASTEGGGTDTQYF
TGTGCCAGCACTGAGGGGGGGGGCACAGATACGCAGTATTTT
>TRBJ2-7|TRBV29-1|TRBD1|NA
CSVEGGTGGVYEQYF
TGCAGCGTTGAAGGCGGGACAGGGGGCGTCTACGAGCAGTACTTC